Listed here is a single TCR beta chain. The antigen remains undetermined. Both 60 Vbeta primers and 13 Jbeta primers went into the PCR. Using immunoSEQ multiplex PCR, the repertoire was profiled, and TCRdb retains in-frame clones only, with some absent. The sample carries about 70,000 clones, just under 75% recorded once. The data derive from a study of cytomegalovirus exposure and HLA in healthy donors. General study results and limits: As was reported, the classifier diagnosed cytomegalovirus status with high specificity and sensitivity.

The CDR3 loop spans 13 amino acids. V lost 1 base and J lost 4, with 5 bases in between. The germline gives CDR1 MNHNS, CDR2 SASEGT. The genes are TRBV6-1 and TRBJ1-5; D remains unclear. The sample was PBMCs. The clonotype originates from a human donor in good health. CDR3 protein: CASSEVQNQPQHF. The DNA for the CDR3 is TGTGCCAGCAGTGAAGTACAGAATCAGCCCCAGCATTTT.